The 17 T cell receptor beta chains given below trace back to one sample, sequenced in a study of cytomegalovirus exposure and HLA in healthy donors (TCRdb year 2017). Library preparation was by the immunoSEQ multiplex PCR assay. For the multiplex PCR, a mixture combining 60 forward primers for TCR Vbeta segments and 13 reverse primers for TCR Jbeta segments was used. The immuneACCESS repertoire file appears here via TCRdb, limited to in-frame rearrangements. These files lack a portion of the clones; in checked studies, under half of the deficit traces to unresolved V genes, and the cause of the others is not known. This sample has 150,000 to 200,000 clones in its table, and about 88% of those were observed once. More than 2% of the sample is taken by the ten largest. Source material: PBMCs. All receptors come from a man between 18 and 35 years old in good health and CMV-seropositive.

The J gene is TRBJ1-1, the V gene TRBV19, with TRBD1 identical over 8 bases. Germline CDR1 LNHDA, CDR2 SQIVND (reference sequence). The length of the CDR3 is 15 residues. With 4 bases clipped from V and 0 bases from J, the junction kept 4 bases outside the gene matches. Here the CDR3 DNA reads TGTGCCAGTAGTACGCAGGGGGCAATGAACACTGAAGCTTTCTTT. Its translation is CASSTQGAMNTEAFF.

The V call is TRBV5-6, the J call TRBJ1-6; TRBD1 agrees at 9 bases. The CDR3 has 19 amino acids. Trimming cost V 4 bases and J 3 bases; bases outside gene matches: 14. Germline assignment: CDR1 SGHDT and CDR2 YYEEEE. This CDR3 reads CASSNRDRARDVYNSPLHF. CDR3 DNA sequence: TGTGCCAGCAGCAACCGGGACAGGGCTCGGGACGTCTATAATTCACCCCTCCACTTT.

V usage is TRBV4-2 and J usage is TRBJ1-4, with D possibly being TRBD1 (6 bases). CDR1 is LGHNA, CDR2 YNFKEQ, per germline. This CDR3 comprises 13 residues. Trimming pared 0 bases from V and 7 bases from J, leaving 6 bases between. CDR3 in DNA: TGTGCCAGCAGCCAAGAAGGGGGTGAAAAACTGTTTTTT. Translation gives CASSQEGGEKLFF.

The CDR3 DNA follows: TGTGCCAGCAGCTTCGGGGGAAGCTCCTACAATGAGCAGTTCTTC. Protein sequence: CASSFGGSSYNEQFF. This chain joins TRBV7-2 and TRBJ2-1; D might be TRBD2 (6 bases). Germline V gives CDR1 SGHTA, CDR2 FQGNSA. V shed 3 bases and J shed 0 bases, with 9 bases lying between them. This CDR3 region has 15 residues.

The J gene is TRBJ2-2, the V gene TRBV2; 7 bases agree with TRBD2. The CDR3 consists of 14 residues. V dropped 9 bases and J dropped 6; count of bases not matched to a gene: 10. Germline CDR1 and CDR2: SNHLY and FYNNEI. CDR3 residues: CASSGTTLSGELFF. The CDR3 nucleotides are TGTGCCAGTTCCGGGACTACCCTTTCCGGGGAGCTGTTTTTT.

The chain links TRBV19 to TRBJ2-7; weak D call: TRBD2 (5 bases). The CDR3 is made up of 20 amino acids. Looked up from germline, CDR1 is LNHDA and CDR2 is SQIVND (reference sequence). Trimming left V 7 bases short and J 2 bases short, with 33 bases between. The CDR3 DNA reads as TGTGCCAGTATGGGCGGTTCTGGTCATCGCGCAGAGGGAACCACCTACGAGCAGTACTTC. This sequence encodes CASMGGSGHRAEGTTYEQYF.

This chain joins TRBV11-2 and TRBJ1-1; TRBD1 matches at 8 bases. This CDR3 is 16 amino acids long. CDR1 SGHAT and CDR2 FQNNGV come from the germline V gene. V shed 1 base, J shed 6 bases, and the junction held 10 bases outside the gene matches. The CDR3 is CASSLVVDRADPEAFF. The CDR3 nucleotides are TGTGCCAGCAGCTTAGTTGTGGACAGGGCTGACCCTGAAGCTTTCTTT.

This rearrangement joins TRBV9 to TRBJ1-3; D ambiguous. This CDR3 contains 14 residues. Trimming left V 5 bases short and J 7 bases short, with 16 bases between. The germline V gene has CDR1 SGDLS and CDR2 YYNGEE. The CDR3 DNA sequence: TGTGCCAGCAGACCCTACCCGGGTTACAACACCATATATTTT. The encoded protein is CASRPYPGYNTIYF.

This clone has only one observation. One junction end disagrees with the germline gene, perhaps due to a read error. V gene TRBV6-5 combines with J gene TRBJ2-1; 11 positions agree with TRBD2. The CDR3 totals 12 residues. The V gene's germline CDR1 is MNHEY and CDR2 SVGAGI. CDR3 region: CASSKTSGELFF. The CDR3 region has the DNA TGTGCCAGCAGTAAGACTAGCGGGGAGCTGTTCTTC.

Comments on this clone: The sample holds other DNA sequences that translate to the same CDR3. V usage is TRBV7-6 and J usage is TRBJ2-5; D is unclear. Germline V CDR1 and CDR2: SGHVS, FNYEAQ. The V end lost 2 bases, the J end lost 5 bases, and 12 bases lay between the germline ends. The CDR3 is 14 residues long. This CDR3 reads CASSLLSRRETQYF. The CDR3, as DNA: TGTGCCAGCAGCTTACTATCGCGGCGGGAGACCCAGTACTTC.

The chain has TRBV6-1 and TRBJ2-7, with D unclear. The CDR3 runs to 13 residues. Germline V gives CDR1 MNHNS, CDR2 SASEGT. Trimming removed 7 bases from V and 0 bases from J, with 10 bases in between. The chain's CDR3 is CASTVTGSYEQYF. CDR3 nucleotide sequence: TGTGCCAGCACGGTCACGGGCTCCTACGAGCAGTACTTC.

This chain joins TRBV18 and TRBJ2-2; TRBD1 agrees at 7 bases. V shed 0 bases and J 5 bases; nucleotides not matched to a gene: 3. The CDR3 consists of 15 residues. Germline-derived CDR1 and CDR2 are KGHSH and LQKENI. CDR3 residues: CASSPPLQGTGELFF. The CDR3, as DNA: TGTGCCAGCTCACCACCGTTACAGGGGACCGGGGAGCTGTTTTTT.

The V gene is TRBV27, the J gene TRBJ2-3, with 12 bases matching TRBD2. Germline V gene lookup returns CDR1 MNHEY and CDR2 SMNVEV (reference sequence). J was trimmed by 5 bases and V by 8 bases; bases with no gene match: 2. The CDR3 consists of 13 residues. The CDR3 sequence is CASRTSGEDTQYF. The DNA for the CDR3 is TGTGCCAGCCGGACTAGCGGGGAAGATACGCAGTATTTT.

This clone appeared once. The V call is TRBV23-1, the J call TRBJ2-1; 10 bases are shared with TRBD2. TRBV23-1 is an open reading frame, and its role is uncertain. The CDR3 has 17 residues. The ends lost 9 bases at V and 4 bases at J; junction bases unmatched: 15. CDR3: CARYSPLAGATYNEQFF. In DNA, the CDR3 is TGCGCCAGGTATAGTCCTCTAGCGGGGGCTACATACAATGAGCAGTTCTTC.

The chain joins TRBV11-1 to TRBJ2-7; TRBD2 agrees at 7 bases. Trimming took 3 bases from V and 5 from J; bases not matched to a gene: 7. The CDR3 has 14 residues. CDR1 is SGHAT and CDR2 is FQDESV in the germline V gene (reference sequence). The CDR3 region is CASSLAGERNEQYF. The CDR3, as DNA: TGTGCCAGCAGCTTGGCGGGGGAAAGGAACGAGCAGTACTTC.

CDR3 residues: CASRPDRVNEQFF. As DNA, the CDR3 is TGTGCCAGCAGACCAGACAGGGTCAATGAGCAGTTCTTC. This chain connects TRBV7-2 to TRBJ2-1; 7 bases agree with TRBD1. Germline lookup yields CDR1 SGHTA and CDR2 FQGNSA. V shed 6 bases and J 6 bases; nucleotides not matched to a gene: 5. The CDR3 runs 13 residues.

The chain links TRBV11-2 to TRBJ2-1, with 9 bases lining up with TRBD2. Germline V gene sequence: CDR1 SGHAT, CDR2 FQNNGV. Unmatched junction bases numbered 12, after V lost 6 bases and J lost 6 bases. The CDR3 runs to 16 residues. The CDR3 sequence: CASRAAGGGGANEQFF. The CDR3 nucleotides read TGTGCCAGCAGGGCCGCCGGGGGCGGGGGGGCCAATGAGCAGTTCTTC.